The clone carrying this T cell receptor (beta chain) was observed many times. Within the sample, other DNA sequences also encode this same CDR3. The V end lost 5 bases, the J end lost 2 bases, and 9 bases lay between the germline ends. CDR1 and CDR2 (germline): SGHVS, FNYEAQ. The CDR3 covers 13 residues. These data originate in a study of blood T cell repertoires in COVID-19. Overall study: Samples taken during acute and convalescent COVID-19 were collected in the United States, Italy and Spain.

Authors' processing steps: Amplification from reference gene primers served as the basis for estimated nucleated cell counts. Clones were sequenced by immunoSEQ multiplex PCR, and TCRdb holds only the in-frame ones, with some missing. V and J calls and clone size follow that table, whereas D and trimming were derived from the DNA. Among about 140,000 clones listed, roughly 85% were seen once. This rearrangement joins TRBV7-6 to TRBJ1-2; possible D gene TRBD1, 6 bases. The receptor was isolated from a man aged 60 to 69 with acute or convalescent COVID-19. Sequencing was done on a sample of peripheral blood. The CDR3 loop reads CASSPTGNYGYTF. The DNA of the CDR3 is TGTGCCAGCAGCCCTACAGGGAACTATGGCTACACCTTC.